This T cell receptor beta chain was captured in a study of shared clonotypes between healthy human individuals. Study in general: The donors, a couple of women and three men, were aged 18 to 49. Three plates were used per donor for CD4 naive, three for CD4 memory, two for CD8 naive and one for CD8 memory.

Assay: immunoSEQ multiplex PCR; the TCRdb copy retains only in-frame clones and omits some. The sample has under 2.5 million clones, around 93% seen once. In regard to this clone: The antigen is undetermined. At the DNA level, this CDR3 is encoded by other sequences in the same sample as well.

Overall study results and limits: Although depth was large, rarefaction showed that sequencing of the sorted subsets was incomplete. When compared with the clonotypes that were shared by all four sorted-subset donors, the non-shared clonotypes turned out to have lower generation probabilities.

The TCR comes from a man in his late teens or twenties in good health. Some clones in this sample may be carry-over from other donors' samples. The sample taken for sequencing was naive CD4+ T cells from PBMCs. Subset indicated: CD45RA+ positively selected.

CDR3 nucleotide sequence: TGTGCCAGCAGTGAAGTAGGCGGGAGGGAGACCCAGTACTTC. Translated, it gives CASSEVGGRETQYF. The chain links TRBV6-1 to TRBJ2-5; TRBD2 aligns across 8 bases. The germline CDR1 and CDR2 sequences are MNHNS and SASEGT. The CDR3 sequence is 14 residues long. After removal of 1 base from V and 5 bases from J, the junction contained 3 bases not matched to a gene.